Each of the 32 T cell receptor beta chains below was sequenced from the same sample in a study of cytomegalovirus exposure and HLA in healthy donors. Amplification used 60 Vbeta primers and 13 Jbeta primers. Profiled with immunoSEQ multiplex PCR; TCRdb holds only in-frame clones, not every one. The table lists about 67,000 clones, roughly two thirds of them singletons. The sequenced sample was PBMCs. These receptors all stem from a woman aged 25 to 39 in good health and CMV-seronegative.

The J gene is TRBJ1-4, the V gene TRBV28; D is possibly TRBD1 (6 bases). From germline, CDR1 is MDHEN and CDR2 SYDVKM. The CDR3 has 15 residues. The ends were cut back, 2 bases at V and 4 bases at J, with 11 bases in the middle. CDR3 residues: CASSLGGDSNEKLFF. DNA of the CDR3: TGTGCCAGCAGTTTAGGGGGCGATAGTAATGAAAAACTGTTTTTT.

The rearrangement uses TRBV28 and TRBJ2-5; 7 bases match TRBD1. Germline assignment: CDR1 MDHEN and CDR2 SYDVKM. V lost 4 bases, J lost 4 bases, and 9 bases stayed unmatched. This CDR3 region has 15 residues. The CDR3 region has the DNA TGTGCCAGCAGTTCCCGACAGGGTGTTGGAGAGACCCAGTACTTC. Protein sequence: CASSSRQGVGETQYF.

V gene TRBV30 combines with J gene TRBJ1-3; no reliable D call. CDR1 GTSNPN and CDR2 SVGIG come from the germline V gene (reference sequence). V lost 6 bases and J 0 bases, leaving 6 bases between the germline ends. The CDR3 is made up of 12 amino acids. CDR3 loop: CACSVSGNTIYF. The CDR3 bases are TGTGCCTGCTCAGTCTCTGGAAACACCATATATTTT. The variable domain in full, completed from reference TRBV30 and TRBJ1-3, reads SQTIHQWPATLVQPVGSPLSLECTVEGTSNPNLYWYRQAAGRGLQLLFYSVGIGQISSEVPQNLSASRPQDRQFILSSKKLLLSDSGFYLCACSVSGNTIYFGEGSWLTVV.

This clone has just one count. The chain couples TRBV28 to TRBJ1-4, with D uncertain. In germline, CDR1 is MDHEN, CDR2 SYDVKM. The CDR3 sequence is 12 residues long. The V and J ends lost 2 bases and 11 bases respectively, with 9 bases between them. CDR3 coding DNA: TGTGCCAGCAGTTTACAAGGCAGGAAACTGTTTTTT. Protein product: CASSLQGRKLFF.

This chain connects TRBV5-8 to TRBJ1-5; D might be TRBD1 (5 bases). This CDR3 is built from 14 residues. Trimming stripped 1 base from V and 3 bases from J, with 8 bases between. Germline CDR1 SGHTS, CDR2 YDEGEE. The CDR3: CASSLFRDNQPQHF. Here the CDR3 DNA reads TGTGCCAGCAGCTTGTTCAGGGACAATCAGCCCCAGCATTTT. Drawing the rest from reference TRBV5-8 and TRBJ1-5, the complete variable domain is EAGVTQSPTHLIKTRGQQATLRCSPISGHTSVYWYQQALGLGLQFLLWYDEGEERNRGNFPPRFSGRQFPNYSSELNVNALELEDSALYLCASSLFRDNQPQHFGDGTRLSIL.

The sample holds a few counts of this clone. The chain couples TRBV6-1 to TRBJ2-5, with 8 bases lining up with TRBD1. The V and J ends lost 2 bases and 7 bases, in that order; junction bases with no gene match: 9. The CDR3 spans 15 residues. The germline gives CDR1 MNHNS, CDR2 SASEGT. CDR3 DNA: TGTGCCAGCAGTGAAAGGCGCAGGGGGCCTGGGACCCAGTACTTC. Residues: CASSERRRGPGTQYF.

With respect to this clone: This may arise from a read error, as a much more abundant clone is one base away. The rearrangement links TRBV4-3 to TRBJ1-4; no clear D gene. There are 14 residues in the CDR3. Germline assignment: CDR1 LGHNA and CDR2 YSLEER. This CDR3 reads CAGSPKVASEKLFF. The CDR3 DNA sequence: TGCGCCGGCAGCCCTAAAGTAGCCTCCGAAAAACTGTTTTTT.

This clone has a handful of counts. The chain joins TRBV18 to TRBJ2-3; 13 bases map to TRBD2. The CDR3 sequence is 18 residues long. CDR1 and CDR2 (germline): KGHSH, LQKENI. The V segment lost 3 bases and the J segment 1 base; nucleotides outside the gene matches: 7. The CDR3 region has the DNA TGTGCCAGCTCACCGCGGACTAGCGGGGGCCGGGGCACAGATACGCAGTATTTT. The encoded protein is CASSPRTSGGRGTDTQYF. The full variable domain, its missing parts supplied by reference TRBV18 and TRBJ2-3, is NAGVMQNPRHLVRRRGQEARLRCSPMKGHSHVYWYRQLPEEGLKFMVYLQKENIIDESGMPKERFSAEFPKEGPSILRIQQVVRGDSAAYFCASSPRTSGGRGTDTQYFGPGTRLTVL.

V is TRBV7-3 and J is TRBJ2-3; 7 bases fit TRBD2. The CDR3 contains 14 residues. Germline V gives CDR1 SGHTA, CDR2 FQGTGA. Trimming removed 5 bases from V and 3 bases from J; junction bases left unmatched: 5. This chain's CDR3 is CASSPTGGTDTQYF. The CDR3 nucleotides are TGTGCCAGCAGCCCAACCGGGGGGACAGATACGCAGTATTTT.

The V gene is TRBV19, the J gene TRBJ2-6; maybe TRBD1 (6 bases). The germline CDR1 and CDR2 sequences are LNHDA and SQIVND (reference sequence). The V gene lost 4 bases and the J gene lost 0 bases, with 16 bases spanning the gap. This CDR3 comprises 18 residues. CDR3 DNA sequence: TGTGCCAGTAGTACCCACAGGGTCTCCCTCTCTGGGGCCAACGTCCTGACTTTC. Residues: CASSTHRVSLSGANVLTF.

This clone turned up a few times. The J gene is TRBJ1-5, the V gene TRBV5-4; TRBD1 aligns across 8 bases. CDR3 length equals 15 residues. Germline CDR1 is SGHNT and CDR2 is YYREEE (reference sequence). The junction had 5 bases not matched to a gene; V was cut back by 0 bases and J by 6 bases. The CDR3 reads CASSLGTGISQPQHF. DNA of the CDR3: TGTGCCAGCAGCTTGGGGACAGGGATCTCTCAGCCCCAGCATTTT.

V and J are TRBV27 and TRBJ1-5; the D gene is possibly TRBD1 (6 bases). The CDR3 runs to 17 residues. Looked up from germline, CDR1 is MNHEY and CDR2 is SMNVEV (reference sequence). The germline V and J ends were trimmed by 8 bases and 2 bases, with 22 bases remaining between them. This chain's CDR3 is CASPFRRGGGGNQPQHF. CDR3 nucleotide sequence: TGTGCCAGCCCCTTTCGGAGGGGGGGCGGAGGCAATCAGCCCCAGCATTTT.

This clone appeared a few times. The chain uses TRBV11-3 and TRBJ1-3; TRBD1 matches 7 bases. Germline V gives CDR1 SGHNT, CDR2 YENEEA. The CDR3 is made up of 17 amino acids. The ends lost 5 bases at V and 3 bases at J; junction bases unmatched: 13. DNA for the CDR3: TGTGCCAGCAGCCCCTTTAACAGGACAGGTATTGGAAACACCATATATTTT. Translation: CASSPFNRTGIGNTIYF.

CDR3 sequence: CASSLGQSYNEQFF. The DNA for the CDR3 is TGTGCCAGCTCCCTTGGGCAGTCCTACAATGAGCAGTTCTTC. V usage is TRBV18 and J usage is TRBJ2-1; D is uncertain. The V gene's germline CDR1 is KGHSH and CDR2 LQKENI. V lost 6 bases to trimming and J lost 1 base, with 10 bases between them. The CDR3 sequence is 14 residues long.

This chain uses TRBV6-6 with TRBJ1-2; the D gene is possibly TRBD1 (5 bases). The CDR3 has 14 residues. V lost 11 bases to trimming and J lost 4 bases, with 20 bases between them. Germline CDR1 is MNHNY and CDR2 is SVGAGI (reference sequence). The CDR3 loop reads CAATFGDYGYGYTF. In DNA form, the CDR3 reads TGTGCCGCAACCTTCGGGGACTATGGCTATGGCTACACCTTC.

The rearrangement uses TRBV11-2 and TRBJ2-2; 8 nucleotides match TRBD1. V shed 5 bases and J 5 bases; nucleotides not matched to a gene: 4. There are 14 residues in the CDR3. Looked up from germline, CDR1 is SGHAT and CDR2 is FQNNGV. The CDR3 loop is CASSPQGGTGELFF. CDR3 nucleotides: TGTGCCAGCAGCCCACAGGGGGGAACCGGGGAGCTGTTTTTT.

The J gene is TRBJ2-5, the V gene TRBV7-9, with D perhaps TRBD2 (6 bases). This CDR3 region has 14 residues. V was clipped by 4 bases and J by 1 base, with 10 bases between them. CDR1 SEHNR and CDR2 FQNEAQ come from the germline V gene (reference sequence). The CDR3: CASSYGGTQETQYF. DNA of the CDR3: TGTGCCAGCAGCTACGGCGGGACCCAAGAGACCCAGTACTTC. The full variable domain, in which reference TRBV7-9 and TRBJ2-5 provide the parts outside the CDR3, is DTGVSQNPRHKITKRGQNVTFRCDPISEHNRLYWYRQTLGQGPEFLTYFQNEAQLEKSRLLSDRFSAERPKGSFSTLEIQRTEQGDSAMYLCASSYGGTQETQYFGPGTRLLVL.

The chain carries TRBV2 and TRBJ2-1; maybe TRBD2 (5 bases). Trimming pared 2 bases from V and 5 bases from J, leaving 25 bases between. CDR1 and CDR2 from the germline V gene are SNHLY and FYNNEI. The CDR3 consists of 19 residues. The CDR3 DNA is TGTGCCAGCAGTGAACCCCCGTACGGACTGCCCCATTCAGACAATGAGCAGTTCTTC. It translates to CASSEPPYGLPHSDNEQFF.

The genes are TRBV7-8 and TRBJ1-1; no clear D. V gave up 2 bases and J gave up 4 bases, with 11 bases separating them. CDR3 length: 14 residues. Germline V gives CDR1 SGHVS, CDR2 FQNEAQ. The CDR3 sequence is CASSLLTETTEAFF. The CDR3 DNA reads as TGTGCCAGCAGCTTATTAACAGAAACCACTGAAGCTTTCTTT.

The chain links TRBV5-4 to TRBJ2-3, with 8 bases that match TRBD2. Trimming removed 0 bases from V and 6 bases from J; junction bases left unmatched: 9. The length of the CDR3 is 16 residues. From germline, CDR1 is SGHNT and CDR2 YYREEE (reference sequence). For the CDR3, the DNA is TGTGCCAGCAGCTTGGGCGGGGGGCTTCTCAGGGATACGCAGTATTTT. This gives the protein CASSLGGGLLRDTQYF.

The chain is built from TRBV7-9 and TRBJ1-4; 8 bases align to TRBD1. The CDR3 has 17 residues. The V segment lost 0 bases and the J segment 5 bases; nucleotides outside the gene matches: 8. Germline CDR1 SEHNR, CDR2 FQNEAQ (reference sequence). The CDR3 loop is CASSLALSTGGNEKLFF. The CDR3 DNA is TGTGCCAGCAGCTTAGCGCTATCTACAGGGGGGAATGAAAAACTGTTTTTT.

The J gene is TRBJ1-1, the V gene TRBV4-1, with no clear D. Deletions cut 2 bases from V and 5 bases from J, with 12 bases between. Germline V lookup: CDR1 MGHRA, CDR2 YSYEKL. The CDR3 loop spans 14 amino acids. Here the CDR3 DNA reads TGCGCCAGCAGCCAAATGGGCTTAAGGACTGAAGCTTTCTTT. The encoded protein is CASSQMGLRTEAFF.

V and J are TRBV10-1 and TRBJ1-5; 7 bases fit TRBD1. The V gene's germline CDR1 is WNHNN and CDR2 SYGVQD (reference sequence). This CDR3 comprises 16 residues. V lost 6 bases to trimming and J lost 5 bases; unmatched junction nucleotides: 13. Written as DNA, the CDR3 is TGCGCCAGCAGAAAAGCCCTCGGACAGGTCCATCAGCCCCAGCATTTT. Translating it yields CASRKALGQVHQPQHF.

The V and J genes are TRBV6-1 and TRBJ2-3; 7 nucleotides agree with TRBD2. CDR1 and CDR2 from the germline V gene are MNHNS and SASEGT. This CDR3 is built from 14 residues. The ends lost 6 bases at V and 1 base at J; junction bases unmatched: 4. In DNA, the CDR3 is TGTGCCAGCAGAGAGGCGGGGGGCACAGATACGCAGTATTTT. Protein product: CASREAGGTDTQYF.

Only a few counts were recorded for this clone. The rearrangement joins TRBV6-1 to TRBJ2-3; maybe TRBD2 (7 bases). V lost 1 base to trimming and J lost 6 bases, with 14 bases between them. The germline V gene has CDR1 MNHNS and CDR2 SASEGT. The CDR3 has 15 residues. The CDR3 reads CASSEEGGGLDTQYF. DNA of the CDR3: TGTGCCAGCAGTGAAGAGGGGGGGGGCCTCGATACGCAGTATTTT.

The chain's CDR3 is CAWSSTGGASEKLFF. The CDR3 DNA follows: TGTGCCTGGAGCTCGACAGGGGGTGCTTCTGAAAAACTGTTTTTT. J is TRBJ1-4 and V is TRBV30; 9 bases match TRBD1. The V gene end was trimmed by 3 bases and the J gene end by 7 bases; junction bases not matched to a gene: 9. The CDR3 consists of 15 residues. Germline V gives CDR1 GTSNPN, CDR2 SVGIG (reference sequence).

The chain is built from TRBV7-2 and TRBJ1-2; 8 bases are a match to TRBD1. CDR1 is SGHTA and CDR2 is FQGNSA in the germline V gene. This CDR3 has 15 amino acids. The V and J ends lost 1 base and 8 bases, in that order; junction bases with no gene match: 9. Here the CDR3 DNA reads TGTGCCAGCAGCTTAGTTTCGCAGGGGGCTGGAGGCTACACCTTC. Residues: CASSLVSQGAGGYTF.

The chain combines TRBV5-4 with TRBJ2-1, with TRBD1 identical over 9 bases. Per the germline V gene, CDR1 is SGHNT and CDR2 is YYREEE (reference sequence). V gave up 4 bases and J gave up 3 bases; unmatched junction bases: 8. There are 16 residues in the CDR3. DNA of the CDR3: TGTGCCAGCAGCCCATACGGGGGACAGGGCTACAATGAGCAGTTCTTC. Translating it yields CASSPYGGQGYNEQFF.

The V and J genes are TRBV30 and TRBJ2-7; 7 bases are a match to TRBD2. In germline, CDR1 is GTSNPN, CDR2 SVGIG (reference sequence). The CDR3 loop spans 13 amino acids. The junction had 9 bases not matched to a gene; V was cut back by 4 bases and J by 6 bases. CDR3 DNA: TGTGCCTGGACTCTAAGCGGGGTGGGCGAGCAGTACTTC. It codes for CAWTLSGVGEQYF.

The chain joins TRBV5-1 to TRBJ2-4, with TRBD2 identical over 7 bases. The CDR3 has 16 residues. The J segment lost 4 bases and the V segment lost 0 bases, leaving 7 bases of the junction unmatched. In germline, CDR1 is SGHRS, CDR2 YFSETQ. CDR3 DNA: TGCGCCAGCAGCTTGGACCTAGCGGTACTAAAAAACATTCAGTACTTC. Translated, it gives CASSLDLAVLKNIQYF.

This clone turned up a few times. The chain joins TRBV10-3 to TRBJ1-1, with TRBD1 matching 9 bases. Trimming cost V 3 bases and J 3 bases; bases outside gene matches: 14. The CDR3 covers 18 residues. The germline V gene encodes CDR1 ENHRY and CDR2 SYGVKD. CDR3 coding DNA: TGTGCCATCAGTGACCCTTTGGTTGACCGGGACAGGGACACTGAAGCTTTCTTT. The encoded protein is CAISDPLVDRDRDTEAFF.

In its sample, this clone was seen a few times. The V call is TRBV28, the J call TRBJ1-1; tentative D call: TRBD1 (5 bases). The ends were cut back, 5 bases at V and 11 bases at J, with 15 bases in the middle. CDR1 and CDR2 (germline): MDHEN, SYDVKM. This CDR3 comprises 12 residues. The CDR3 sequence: CASSPRRGDAFF. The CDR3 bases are TGTGCCAGCAGTCCCCGGAGGGGTGATGCTTTCTTT.